The text below deals with one TCR beta chain. As yet, its antigen is unknown. This CDR3 contains 16 residues. Per germline, CDR1 SGHRS and CDR2 YFSETQ. The germline V and J ends were trimmed by 1 base and 5 bases, with 13 bases remaining between them. Assay used: immunoSEQ multiplex PCR; TCRdb lists only in-frame clones, some missing. The data contain roughly 180,000 clones, approximately 91% of them singletons. This sample was taken from a study of T cell responses to AZD1222 COVID-19 vaccine. Whole-study findings and limits: Clonal diversity may have been underestimated, and the donors were mostly white British, with more females than males.

The V call is TRBV5-1, the J call TRBJ1-6; D is undetermined. This TCR derives from an adult who received the AZD1222 COVID-19 vaccine. The source was peripheral blood, collected 28 days after the second AZD1222 dose. DNA for the CDR3: TGCGCCAGCAGCTTGCGAAGGGTAGAGGATAATTCACCCCTCCACTTT. Translated, it gives CASSLRRVEDNSPLHF.